The subject of this entry is one T cell receptor (beta chain). What it binds is not known. A much larger clone differs from this one at a single base, so this may be a read error. The sample originates from a study of T cell repertoires in cytomegalovirus infection. Background on the study: CMV infection together with matching HLA type was indicated by public TCR beta signatures.

The germline V gene encodes CDR1 LNHDA and CDR2 SQIVND (reference sequence). V lost 3 bases and J 3 bases, leaving 12 bases between the germline ends. This CDR3 comprises 15 residues. TCRdb itself ran the reads through MiXCR, one entry per CDR3 protein. The table lists approximately 500,000 distinct CDR3 sequences, over 9% of them singletons. Notes on the study in general: What dominated the ex vivo response were HLA-C-restricted CMV-specific TCR beta clonotypes. CMV carriers with the relevant HLA were identified by cumulative public TCR beta family frequency.

This receptor was taken from a human donor in good health (CMV status not recorded). Some clones in this sample may be carry-over from other donors' samples. The specimen was PBMCs. The chain recombines TRBV19 with TRBJ1-3; D is undetermined. This CDR3 reads CASSIPPAFGNTIYF. CDR3 bases: TGTGCCAGTAGTATCCCCCCCGCATTTGGAAACACCATATATTTT.